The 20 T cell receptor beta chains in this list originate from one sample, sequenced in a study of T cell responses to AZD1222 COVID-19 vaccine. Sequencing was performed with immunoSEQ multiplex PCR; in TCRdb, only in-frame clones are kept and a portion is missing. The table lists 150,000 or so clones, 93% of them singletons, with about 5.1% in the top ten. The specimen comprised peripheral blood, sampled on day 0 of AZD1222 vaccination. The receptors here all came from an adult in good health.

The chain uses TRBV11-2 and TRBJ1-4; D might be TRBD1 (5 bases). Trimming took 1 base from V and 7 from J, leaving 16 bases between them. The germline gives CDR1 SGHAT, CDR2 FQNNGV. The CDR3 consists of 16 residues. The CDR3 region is CASSLGGSRWGEKLFF. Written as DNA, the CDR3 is TGTGCCAGCAGCTTAGGGGGGTCGCGGTGGGGTGAAAAACTGTTTTTT. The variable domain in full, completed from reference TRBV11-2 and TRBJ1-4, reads EAGVAQSPRYKIIEKRQSVAFWCNPISGHATLYWYQQILGQGPKLLIQFQNNGVVDDSQLPKDRFSAERLKGVDSTLKIQPAKLEDSAVYLCASSLGGSRWGEKLFFGSGTQLSVL.

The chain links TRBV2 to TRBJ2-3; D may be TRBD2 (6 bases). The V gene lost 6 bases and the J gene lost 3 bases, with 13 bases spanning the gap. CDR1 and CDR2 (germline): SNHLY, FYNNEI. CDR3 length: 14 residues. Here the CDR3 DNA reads TGTGCCAGCAGCTCGTCGAGCGGGACAGATACGCAGTATTTT. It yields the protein CASSSSSGTDTQYF. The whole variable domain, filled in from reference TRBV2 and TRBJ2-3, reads EPEVTQTPSHQVTQMGQEVILRCVPISNHLYFYWYRQILGQKVEFLVSFYNNEISEKSEIFDDQFSVERPDGSNFTLKIRSTKLEDSAMYFCASSSSSGTDTQYFGPGTRLTVL.

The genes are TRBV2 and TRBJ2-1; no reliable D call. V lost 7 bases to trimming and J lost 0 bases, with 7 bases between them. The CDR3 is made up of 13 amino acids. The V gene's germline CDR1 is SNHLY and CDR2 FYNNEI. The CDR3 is CASNEDSYNEQFF. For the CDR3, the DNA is TGTGCCAGCAATGAGGACTCCTACAATGAGCAGTTCTTC.

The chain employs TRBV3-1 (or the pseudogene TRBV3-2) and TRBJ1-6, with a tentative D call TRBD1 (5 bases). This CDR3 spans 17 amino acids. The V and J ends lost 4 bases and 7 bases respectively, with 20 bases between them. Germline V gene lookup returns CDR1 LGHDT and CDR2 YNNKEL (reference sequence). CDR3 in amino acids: CASSLPLGAGGNSPLHF. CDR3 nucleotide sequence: TGTGCCAGCAGCCTTCCCTTAGGGGCAGGCGGAAATTCACCCCTCCACTTT.

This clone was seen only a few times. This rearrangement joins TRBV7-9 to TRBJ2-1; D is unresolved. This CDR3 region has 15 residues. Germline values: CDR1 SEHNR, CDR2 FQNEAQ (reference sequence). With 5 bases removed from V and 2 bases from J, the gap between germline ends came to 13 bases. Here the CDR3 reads CASSASRTTYNEQFF. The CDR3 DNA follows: TGTGCCAGCAGCGCATCTAGGACCACCTACAATGAGCAGTTCTTC.

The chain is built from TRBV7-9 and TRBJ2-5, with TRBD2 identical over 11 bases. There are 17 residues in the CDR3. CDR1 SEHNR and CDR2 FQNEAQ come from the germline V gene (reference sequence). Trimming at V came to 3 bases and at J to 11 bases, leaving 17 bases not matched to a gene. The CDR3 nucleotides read TGTGCCAGCAGCTTGGACTTCGCTAGCGGGAGGCCAGGATGGCAGTACTTC. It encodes CASSLDFASGRPGWQYF.

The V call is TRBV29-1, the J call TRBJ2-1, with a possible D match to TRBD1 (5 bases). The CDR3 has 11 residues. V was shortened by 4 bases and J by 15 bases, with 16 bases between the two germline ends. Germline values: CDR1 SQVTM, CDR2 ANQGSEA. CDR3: CSVVRQGGSFF. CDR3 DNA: TGCAGCGTTGTTCGGCAGGGTGGATCGTTCTTC.

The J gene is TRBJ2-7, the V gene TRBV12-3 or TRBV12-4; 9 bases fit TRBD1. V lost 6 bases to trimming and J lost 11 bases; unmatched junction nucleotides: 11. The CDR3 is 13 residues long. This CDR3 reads CASRTGQGTSKYF. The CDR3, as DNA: TGTGCCAGCAGAACCGGACAGGGGACCTCAAAGTACTTC.

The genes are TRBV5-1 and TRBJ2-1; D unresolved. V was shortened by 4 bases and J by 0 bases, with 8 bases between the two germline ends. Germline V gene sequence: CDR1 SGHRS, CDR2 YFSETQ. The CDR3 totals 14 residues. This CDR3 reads CASSLGNSYNEQFF. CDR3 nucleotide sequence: TGCGCCAGCAGCCTCGGAAACTCCTACAATGAGCAGTTCTTC.

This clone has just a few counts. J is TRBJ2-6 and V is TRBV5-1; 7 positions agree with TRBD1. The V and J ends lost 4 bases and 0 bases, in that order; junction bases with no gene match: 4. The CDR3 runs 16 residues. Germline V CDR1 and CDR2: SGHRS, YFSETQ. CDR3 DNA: TGCGCCAGCAGCGCAGGACAGGTCTCTGGGGCCAACGTCCTGACTTTC. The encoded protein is CASSAGQVSGANVLTF.

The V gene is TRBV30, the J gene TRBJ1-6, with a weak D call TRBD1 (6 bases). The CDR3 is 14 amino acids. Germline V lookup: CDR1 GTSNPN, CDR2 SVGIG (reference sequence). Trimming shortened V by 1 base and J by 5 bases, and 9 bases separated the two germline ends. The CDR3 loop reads CAWSGQANNSPLHF. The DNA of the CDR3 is TGTGCCTGGAGTGGACAGGCCAATAATTCACCCCTCCACTTT.

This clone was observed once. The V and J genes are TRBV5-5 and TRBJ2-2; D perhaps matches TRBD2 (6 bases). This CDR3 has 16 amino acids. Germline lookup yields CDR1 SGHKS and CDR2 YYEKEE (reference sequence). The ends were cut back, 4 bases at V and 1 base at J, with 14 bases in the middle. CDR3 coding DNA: TGTGCCAGCAGCGGAGGGACCCTTCTGAACACCGGGGAGCTGTTTTTT. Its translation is CASSGGTLLNTGELFF. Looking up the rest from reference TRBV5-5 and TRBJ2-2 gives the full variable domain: DAGVTQSPTHLIKTRGQQVTLRCSPISGHKSVSWYQQVLGQGPQFIFQYYEKEERGRGNFPDRFSARQFPNYSSELNVNALLLGDSALYLCASSGGTLLNTGELFFGEGSRLTVL.

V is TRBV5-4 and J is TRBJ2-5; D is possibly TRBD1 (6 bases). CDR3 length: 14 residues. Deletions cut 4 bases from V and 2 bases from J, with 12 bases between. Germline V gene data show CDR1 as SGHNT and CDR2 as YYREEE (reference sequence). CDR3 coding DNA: TGTGCCAGCAGCCCCGGGACACAACAAGAGACCCAGTACTTC. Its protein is CASSPGTQQETQYF.

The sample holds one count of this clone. The CDR3 DNA sequence: TGTGCCAGCAGCCAAGGCCTAGCGGGGGGGGTTGCCAAAAACATTCAGTACTTC. Encoded protein: CASSQGLAGGVAKNIQYF. The chain combines TRBV3-1 (or the pseudogene TRBV3-2) with TRBJ2-4; TRBD2 agrees at 12 bases. Germline trimming cut 1 base from V and 1 base from J; bases unmatched to any gene: 5. This CDR3 is 18 amino acids long. The germline V gene has CDR1 LGHDT and CDR2 YNNKEL (reference sequence).

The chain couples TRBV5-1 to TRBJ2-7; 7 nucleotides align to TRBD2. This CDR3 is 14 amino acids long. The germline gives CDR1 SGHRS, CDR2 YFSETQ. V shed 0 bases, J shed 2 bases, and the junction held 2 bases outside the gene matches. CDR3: CASSLVLATYEQYF. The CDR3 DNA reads TGCGCCAGCAGCTTGGTACTAGCGACCTACGAGCAGTACTTC.

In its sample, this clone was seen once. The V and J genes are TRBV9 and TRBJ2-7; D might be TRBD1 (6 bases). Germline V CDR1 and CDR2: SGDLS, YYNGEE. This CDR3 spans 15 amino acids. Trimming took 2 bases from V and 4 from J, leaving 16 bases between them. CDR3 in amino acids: CASSVSGTPVYEQYF. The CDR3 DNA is TGTGCCAGCAGCGTGTCCGGGACACCGGTTTACGAGCAGTACTTC. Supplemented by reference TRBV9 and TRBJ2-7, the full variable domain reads DSGVTQTPKHLITATGQRVTLRCSPRSGDLSVYWYQQSLDQGLQFLIQYYNGEERAKGNILERFSAQQFPDLHSELNLSSLELGDSALYFCASSVSGTPVYEQYFGPGTRLTVT.

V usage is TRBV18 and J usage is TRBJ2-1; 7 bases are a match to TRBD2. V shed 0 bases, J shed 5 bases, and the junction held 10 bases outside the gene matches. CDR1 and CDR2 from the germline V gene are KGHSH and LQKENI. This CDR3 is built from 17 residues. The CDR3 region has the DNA TGTGCCAGCTCACCACCGGAACGGGGGGTGTTCCACAATGAGCAGTTCTTC. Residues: CASSPPERGVFHNEQFF.

The CDR3 nucleotides read TGTGCCATCCGCCCCAGTCGGGACGTAGGACATGGCTACACCTTC. Encoded protein: CAIRPSRDVGHGYTF. This chain connects TRBV10-3 to TRBJ1-2; weak D call: TRBD1 (5 bases). V lost 8 bases, J lost 6 bases, and 22 bases lay in between. The CDR3 has 15 amino acids. In germline, CDR1 is ENHRY, CDR2 SYGVKD.

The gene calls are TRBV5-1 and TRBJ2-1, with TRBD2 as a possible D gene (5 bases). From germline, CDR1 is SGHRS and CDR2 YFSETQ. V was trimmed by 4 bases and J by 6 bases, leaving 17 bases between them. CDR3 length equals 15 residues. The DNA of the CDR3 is TGCGCCAGCAGCCAACTAGGCTCGGGCCTCAATGAGCAGTTCTTC. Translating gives CASSQLGSGLNEQFF.

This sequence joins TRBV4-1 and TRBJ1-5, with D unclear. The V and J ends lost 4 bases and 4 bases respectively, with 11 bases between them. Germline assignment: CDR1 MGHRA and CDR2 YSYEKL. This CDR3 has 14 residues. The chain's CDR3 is CASSPSGLNQPQHF. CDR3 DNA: TGCGCCAGCAGCCCATCCGGTTTAAATCAGCCCCAGCATTTT.